These 32 T cell receptor beta chains came from one sample sequenced in a study of blood T cell repertoires in COVID-19. Libraries were prepared by immunoSEQ multiplex PCR; TCRdb keeps only in-frame clonotypes and omits some of them. The sample contains tens of thousands of clones, about 90% of which appear only once. The sequenced material came from peripheral blood. Receptor source: a human donor in a cohort sampled during active COVID-19.

This sequence joins TRBV5-4 and TRBJ2-1, with D maybe TRBD2 (6 bases). Germline CDR1 is SGHNT and CDR2 is YYREEE (reference sequence). The CDR3 is 16 amino acids. The V and J ends lost 3 bases and 0 bases respectively, with 13 bases between them. Here the CDR3 DNA reads TGTGCCAGCAGCTCGAGACTAGGCATCTCCTACAATGAGCAGTTCTTC. It encodes CASSSRLGISYNEQFF.

The chain employs TRBV4-3 and TRBJ1-1; a weak D match, TRBD1 (6 bases). The CDR3 has 15 residues. Germline V CDR1 and CDR2: LGHNA, YSLEER. Trimming removed 0 bases from V and 5 bases from J, with 13 bases in between. The CDR3: CASSQDPQGTTEAFF. CDR3 coding DNA: TGCGCCAGCAGCCAAGATCCCCAGGGGACGACTGAAGCTTTCTTT.

This sequence joins TRBV27 and TRBJ1-2; 9 nucleotides match TRBD1. The V and J ends lost 5 bases and 5 bases, in that order; junction bases with no gene match: 3. This CDR3 has 13 amino acids. Per the germline V gene, CDR1 is MNHEY and CDR2 is SMNVEV (reference sequence). Here the CDR3 DNA reads TGTGCCAGCAGTCCCGGGACAGGGTATGGCTACACCTTC. It yields the protein CASSPGTGYGYTF.

The chain joins TRBV7-9 to TRBJ2-7; 7 bases align to TRBD1. The J segment lost 5 bases and the V segment lost 5 bases, leaving 3 bases of the junction unmatched. Germline V gene lookup returns CDR1 SEHNR and CDR2 FQNEAQ (reference sequence). The CDR3 is 12 residues long. The CDR3 bases are TGTGCCAGCAGCGAAACAGGGGACGAGCAGTACTTC. Amino acid sequence: CASSETGDEQYF.

V and J are TRBV23-1 and TRBJ1-4, with no clear D. TRBV23-1 is labeled an ORF, and its function is uncertain. V was cut by 3 bases and J by 14 bases, with 16 bases left in between. The CDR3 length is 13 residues. This CDR3 is CASSQPAPVSLFF. The CDR3 nucleotides are TGCGCCAGCAGTCAGCCAGCGCCGGTCTCTCTGTTTTTT.

The chain employs TRBV7-2 and TRBJ2-1; D possibly corresponds to TRBD1 (6 bases). Germline V gene data show CDR1 as SGHTA and CDR2 as FQGNSA. The CDR3 has 13 residues. V lost 2 bases and J 4 bases, leaving 6 bases between the germline ends. The CDR3 spells CASSLQGYNEQFF. In DNA, the CDR3 is TGTGCCAGCAGCTTACAGGGGTACAATGAGCAGTTCTTC.

The chain carries TRBV7-2 and TRBJ2-7, with TRBD2 identical over 14 bases. J lost 2 bases, V lost 4 bases, and 1 base had no gene match. The length of the CDR3 is 15 residues. Germline CDR1 and CDR2: SGHTA and FQGNSA. CDR3 coding DNA: TGTGCCAGCAGCTCGGGACTAGCGGGAGCCTACGAGCAGTACTTC. This encodes CASSSGLAGAYEQYF. Drawing the rest from reference TRBV7-2 and TRBJ2-7, the complete variable domain is GAGVSQSPSNKVTEKGKDVELRCDPISGHTALYWYRQSLGQGLEFLIYFQGNSAPDKSGLPSDRFSAERTGGSVSTLTIQRTQQEDSAVYLCASSSGLAGAYEQYFGPGTRLTVT.

This sequence joins TRBV6-5 and TRBJ1-5; a weak D match, TRBD1 (6 bases). The CDR3 loop spans 15 amino acids. Germline V gene lookup returns CDR1 MNHEY and CDR2 SVGAGI. The germline V and J ends were trimmed by 5 bases and 2 bases, with 13 bases remaining between them. The CDR3 nucleotides are TGTGCCAGCAGTCCCAGGGGAGGGGGCAATCAGCCCCAGCATTTT. Translating gives CASSPRGGGNQPQHF.

The V call is TRBV7-9, the J call TRBJ2-2; TRBD2 might be the D (5 bases). The length of the CDR3 is 16 residues. CDR1 is SEHNR, CDR2 FQNEAQ, per germline (reference sequence). V was trimmed by 1 base and J by 2 bases, leaving 11 bases between them. As DNA, the CDR3 is TGTGCCAGCAGCTTAGGGGCGGGTCTAAACACCGGGGAGCTGTTTTTT. It yields the protein CASSLGAGLNTGELFF.

This clone was found a few times. Other DNA sequences in this sample translate to the same CDR3. The chain combines TRBV7-9 with TRBJ1-6; 8 bases are shared with TRBD1. This CDR3 is built from 16 residues. The V segment lost 5 bases and the J segment 4 bases; nucleotides outside the gene matches: 7. Germline CDR1 reads SEHNR; CDR2 reads FQNEAQ (reference sequence). The DNA for the CDR3 is TGTGCCAGCAGCCTCGGACAGGGATTTTATAATTCACCCCTCCACTTT. Residues: CASSLGQGFYNSPLHF.

The genes are TRBV5-5 and TRBJ1-2; maybe TRBD1 (5 bases). V was trimmed by 6 bases and J by 5 bases, leaving 20 bases between them. The CDR3 covers 15 residues. CDR1 is SGHKS, CDR2 YYEKEE, per germline (reference sequence). CDR3 sequence reads: CASTGGFQGGYGYTF. The CDR3 region has the DNA TGTGCCAGCACTGGGGGGTTCCAAGGCGGTTATGGCTACACCTTC.

This chain connects TRBV19 to TRBJ2-7; 8 bases line up with TRBD2. The CDR3 is made up of 15 amino acids. V shed 10 bases, J shed 2 bases, and the junction held 13 bases outside the gene matches. Germline CDR1 LNHDA, CDR2 SQIVND (reference sequence). CDR3 loop: CATSKGAGGTYEQYF. In nucleotides, the CDR3 is TGTGCCACCTCCAAAGGGGCGGGAGGCACCTACGAGCAGTACTTC.

This rearrangement joins TRBV21-1 to TRBJ1-6; no check of the table's D call, TRBD1, against the DNA was made. TRBV21-1 is a pseudogene segment. The CDR3 totals 21 residues. The CDR3 DNA reads TGTGCCAGCAGCTCCCATGAAGAGGACAGGGGCCAGAGCTCCTATAATTCACCCCTCCACTTT. Residues: CASSSHEEDRGQSSYNSPLHF.

This clone was recorded only once. This rearrangement joins TRBV6-4 to TRBJ1-2; D gene unclear. From germline, CDR1 is MRHNA and CDR2 SNTAGT. V was clipped by 2 bases and J by 7 bases, with 11 bases between them. The length of the CDR3 is 13 residues. This chain's CDR3 is CASSDEGRGGYTF. The DNA for the CDR3 is TGTGCCAGCAGTGACGAGGGTAGAGGTGGCTACACCTTC.

This chain uses TRBV5-1 with TRBJ2-5; tentatively, D is TRBD1 (5 bases). In germline, CDR1 is SGHRS, CDR2 YFSETQ. This CDR3 has 13 amino acids. V was cut by 1 base and J by 7 bases, with 11 bases left in between. The CDR3 spells CASSLTSQGTQYF. The CDR3 DNA is TGCGCCAGCAGCTTGACAAGCCAGGGGACCCAGTACTTC.

The chain has TRBV7-6 and TRBJ2-5, with D possibly being TRBD1 (5 bases). This CDR3 has 16 residues. V was trimmed by 2 bases and J by 4 bases, leaving 17 bases between them. CDR1 is SGHVS and CDR2 is FNYEAQ in the germline V gene. CDR3 nucleotides: TGTGCCAGCAGCTTAATACCAGGGTGGAATGGAGAGACCCAGTACTTC. This sequence encodes CASSLIPGWNGETQYF.

This rearrangement joins TRBV7-2 to TRBJ2-7; tentative D call: TRBD2 (5 bases). CDR3 length: 14 amino acids. The germline V gene encodes CDR1 SGHTA and CDR2 FQGNSA. V was clipped by 0 bases and J by 0 bases, with 6 bases between them. The CDR3 nucleotides are TGTGCCAGCAGCTTAGCGGGGAGCTCCTACGAGCAGTACTTC. Translated, it gives CASSLAGSSYEQYF.

The chain combines TRBV24-1 with TRBJ2-7; D might be TRBD1 (5 bases). CDR3 size: 15 residues. Germline V gene lookup returns CDR1 KGHDR and CDR2 SFDVKD. V was cut by 4 bases and J by 5 bases, with 17 bases left in between. CDR3 sequence: CATSEDVGVFHEQYF. The CDR3 DNA sequence: TGTGCCACCAGTGAAGATGTAGGGGTATTCCACGAGCAGTACTTC.

This clone appeared many times. The rearrangement links TRBV5-4 to TRBJ1-2, with 7 bases aligning to TRBD1. V trimming: 0 bases; J trimming: 6 bases; junction bases outside the gene matches: 2. CDR1 SGHNT and CDR2 YYREEE come from the germline V gene (reference sequence). The CDR3 is made up of 13 amino acids. CDR3 sequence reads: CASSLAGTDGYTF. Written as DNA, the CDR3 is TGTGCCAGCAGCTTGGCCGGGACAGATGGCTACACCTTC.

The gene calls are TRBV3-1 (or the pseudogene TRBV3-2) and TRBJ2-5, with 16 bases lining up with TRBD2. This CDR3 has 19 residues. Germline loops: CDR1 LGHDT, CDR2 YNNKEL (reference sequence). After removal of 4 bases from V and 4 bases from J, the junction contained 12 bases not matched to a gene. The CDR3 DNA reads as TGTGCCAGCAGCCTTCATCCGGGACTAGCGGGGGGGCCGGGAGAGACCCAGTACTTC. Translated, it gives CASSLHPGLAGGPGETQYF.

The J gene is TRBJ2-2, the V gene TRBV5-4, with 8 bases matching TRBD1. There are 16 residues in the CDR3. Germline V CDR1 and CDR2: SGHNT, YYREEE (reference sequence). Trimming cost V 4 bases and J 3 bases; bases outside gene matches: 8. The CDR3 sequence is CASSPKDREDTGELFF. The CDR3 DNA sequence: TGTGCCAGCAGCCCAAAGGACAGGGAAGACACCGGGGAGCTGTTTTTT.

The chain joins TRBV6-5 to TRBJ2-1; TRBD2 aligns across 10 bases. Trimming cost V 6 bases and J 9 bases; bases outside gene matches: 5. The CDR3 covers 13 residues. Per the germline V gene, CDR1 is MNHEY and CDR2 is SVGAGI. The CDR3 DNA sequence: TGTGCCAGCAGGGGGACTAGCGCTACTGAGCAGTTCTTC. Amino acids: CASRGTSATEQFF.

In this sample, this clone turned up once. The rearrangement joins TRBV18 to TRBJ2-7; D possibly corresponds to TRBD1 (5 bases). CDR1 is KGHSH and CDR2 is LQKENI in the germline V gene. Trimming took 2 bases from V and 5 from J, leaving 7 bases between them. The CDR3 is 12 amino acids. The DNA of the CDR3 is TGTGCCAGCTCACCAATCAGGGACGAGCAGTACTTC. Protein: CASSPIRDEQYF.

The V gene is TRBV30, the J gene TRBJ1-5; D possibly corresponds to TRBD1 (6 bases). Trimming pared 1 base from V and 7 bases from J, leaving 17 bases between. CDR1 GTSNPN and CDR2 SVGIG come from the germline V gene (reference sequence). CDR3 length: 15 residues. The chain's CDR3 is CAWSGPGGARQPQHF. Written as DNA, the CDR3 is TGTGCCTGGAGTGGCCCCGGGGGGGCGAGGCAGCCCCAGCATTTT.

V usage is TRBV4-3 and J usage is TRBJ1-2; D not resolved. The CDR3 totals 15 residues. Germline-derived CDR1 and CDR2 are LGHNA and YSLEER. V lost 0 bases and J lost 0, with 8 bases in between. CDR3 DNA sequence: TGCGCCAGCAGCCAAGATCCGGAGACTAACTATGGCTACACCTTC. This sequence encodes CASSQDPETNYGYTF.

The chain couples TRBV25-1 to TRBJ2-1; 13 positions agree with TRBD2. Germline lookup yields CDR1 MGHDK and CDR2 SYGVNS. The V gene end was trimmed by 5 bases and the J gene end by 6 bases; junction bases not matched to a gene: 4. CDR3 length: 15 amino acids. The CDR3 reads CASSQRTSGGNEQFF. Written as DNA, the CDR3 is TGTGCCAGCAGTCAACGGACTAGCGGGGGCAATGAGCAGTTCTTC.

This clone was observed once. The chain carries TRBV5-1 and TRBJ2-1, with TRBD1 matching 8 bases. Germline loops: CDR1 SGHRS, CDR2 YFSETQ. This CDR3 is 15 amino acids long. After removal of 1 base from V and 7 bases from J, the junction contained 7 bases not matched to a gene. The CDR3 protein is CASSLTSGGLNEQFF. The CDR3 DNA follows: TGCGCCAGCAGCTTGACCTCAGGGGGCTTGAATGAGCAGTTCTTC.

This chain connects TRBV7-2 to TRBJ2-5; 7 nucleotides line up with TRBD1. The CDR3 is 13 amino acids. Trimming removed 3 bases from V and 5 bases from J; junction bases left unmatched: 3. Germline V gene data show CDR1 as SGHTA and CDR2 as FQGNSA. CDR3 DNA sequence: TGTGCCAGCAGCTTTGGGACAGCCGAGACCCAGTACTTC. It is translated as CASSFGTAETQYF.

The rearrangement links TRBV7-9 to TRBJ2-2; perhaps TRBD2 as D (6 bases). CDR1 and CDR2 from the germline V gene are SEHNR and FQNEAQ (reference sequence). The CDR3 is 17 amino acids. Trimming took 1 base from V and 2 from J, leaving 14 bases between them. CDR3 protein: CASSLEGPGANTGELFF. The CDR3 nucleotides read TGTGCCAGCAGCTTAGAGGGCCCGGGAGCAAACACCGGGGAGCTGTTTTTT.

V is TRBV6-1 and J is TRBJ1-6, with no clear D. The V gene's germline CDR1 is MNHNS and CDR2 SASEGT. V was cut by 1 base and J by 5 bases, with 12 bases left in between. The CDR3 has 16 residues. CDR3 in amino acids: CASSEGLAGNNSPLHF. Written as DNA, the CDR3 is TGTGCCAGCAGTGAAGGTTTGGCGGGAAATAATTCACCCCTCCACTTT.

The chain uses TRBV6-2 or TRBV6-3 and TRBJ2-1; 7 bases match TRBD2. Germline V gives CDR1 MNHEY, CDR2 SVGEGT. CDR3 length: 14 residues. With 5 bases clipped from V and 6 bases from J, the junction kept 7 bases outside the gene matches. The CDR3 coding sequence is TGTGCCAGCAGTACAGGACTAGATGTCAATGAGCAGTTCTTC. Residues: CASSTGLDVNEQFF.

This clone was observed a single time. This chain's CDR3 is CAISLGGRSYNEQFF. CDR3 nucleotides: TGTGCCATCTCCCTTGGCGGTCGCTCCTACAATGAGCAGTTCTTC. The chain employs TRBV10-3 and TRBJ2-1; D call uncertain. The CDR3 loop spans 15 amino acids. Trimming removed 8 bases at V and 0 bases at J, with 14 bases between. Looked up from germline, CDR1 is ENHRY and CDR2 is SYGVKD.